The rows below give T cell receptor beta chains drawn from one sample of a study of beta chain features in type 1 diabetes. Libraries were prepared by immunoSEQ multiplex PCR; TCRdb keeps only in-frame clonotypes and omits some of them. The sample records 630,000 or so clones, roughly 13% being singletons. The sequencing input was naive CD4+ T cells from blood. The receptors were gathered from a man aged 18-30 years with type 1 diabetes. The CDR3 runs from the conserved cysteine through the conserved F or W. The order of the fields is clone size, J gene, D gene, V gene, CDR3 protein, CDR3 DNA. The D gene is left open where the match is weak. Part of the rows lack a size; the others show once, few, many or a class for expanded clones.

few	TRBJ2-7	TRBD2	TRBV7-2	CASSSSGGAWEQYF	TGTGCCAGCAGCTCTAGCGGGGGGGCCTGGGAGCAGTACTTC
NA	TRBJ2-1	NA	TRBV28	CASSSNNEQFF	TGTGCCAGCAGTTCAAACAATGAGCAGTTCTTC
few	TRBJ2-5	NA	TRBV7-3	CASSLIGGTSTAQYF	TGTGCCAGCAGCTTAATAGGGGGGACGTCAACGGCCCAGTACTTC
few	TRBJ2-7	TRBD1	TRBV5-1	CASSPGQGAGEQYF	TGCGCCAGCAGCCCCGGACAGGGGGCGGGCGAGCAGTACTTC
few	TRBJ1-1	NA	TRBV5-1	CASSSGTDYTEAFF	TGCGCCAGCAGCTCCGGCACCGACTACACTGAAGCTTTCTTT
few	TRBJ2-5	TRBD1	TRBV27	CASTPGQGRETQYF	TGTGCCAGCACCCCGGGACAGGGCCGGGAGACCCAGTACTTC
NA	TRBJ1-2	TRBD1	TRBV7-9	CASSPTDRGWYGYTF	TGTGCCAGCAGCCCGACCGACAGGGGATGGTATGGCTACACCTTC
few	TRBJ2-4	NA	TRBV7-2	CASSTPGSENIQYF	TGTGCCAGCAGCACTCCCGGGTCCGAAAACATTCAGTACTTC
NA	TRBJ2-5	NA	TRBV9	CASSRGHGETQYF	TGTGCCAGCTCTAGGGGTCACGGGGAGACCCAGTACTTC
NA	TRBJ1-2	NA	TRBV7-8	CASSLGSGEYGYTF	TGTGCCAGCAGCTTAGGGTCAGGGGAGTATGGCTACACCTTC
NA	TRBJ2-7	NA	TRBV7-2	CASSWLEGPYEQYF	TGTGCCAGCAGCTGGCTAGAGGGGCCCTACGAGCAGTACTTC
NA	TRBJ2-1	NA	TRBV29-1	CSGEGIFSSYNEQFF	TGCAGCGGTGAGGGCATATTCAGCTCCTACAATGAGCAGTTCTTC
few	TRBJ2-7	NA	TRBV29-1	CSVGDKAYEQYF	TGCAGCGTTGGGGACAAGGCCTACGAGCAGTACTTC
NA	TRBJ1-1	NA	TRBV4-1	CASSQISGLNTEAFF	TGCGCCAGCAGCCAGATATCCGGATTAAACACTGAAGCTTTCTTT
NA	TRBJ1-1	NA	TRBV7-9	CASSLARQNTEAFF	TGTGCCAGCAGCTTAGCACGGCAGAACACTGAAGCTTTCTTT
once	TRBJ2-5	NA	TRBV7-7	CASSMGHPQETQYF	TGTGCTAGCAGCATGGGACACCCGCAAGAGACCCAGTACTTC
few	TRBJ1-5	TRBD1	TRBV5-6	CASSWRTGLNQPQHF	TGTGCCAGCAGCTGGAGGACAGGGCTGAATCAGCCCCAGCATTTT
few	TRBJ2-1	NA	TRBV28	CASSPQDGYVDEQFF	TGTGCCAGCAGTCCCCAGGACGGCTATGTCGATGAGCAGTTCTTC
NA	TRBJ1-4	NA	TRBV30	CAWSPRTTEKLFF	TGTGCCTGGAGTCCGAGGACAACTGAAAAACTGTTTTTT
few	TRBJ2-3	NA	TRBV19	CASRTSGGTDTQYF	TGTGCCAGTAGAACTTCAGGAGGCACAGATACGCAGTATTTT
NA	TRBJ2-7	NA	TRBV18	CASVPRLTDEQYF	TGTGCCAGCGTACCCCGGCTGACCGACGAGCAGTACTTC
NA	TRBJ2-2	NA	TRBV11-2	CASSLVFGDTGELFF	TGTGCCAGCAGCTTAGTATTTGGTGACACCGGGGAGCTGTTTTTT
few	TRBJ2-5	NA	TRBV6-6	CASSYRDARSGETQYF	TGTGCCAGCAGTTACCGGGACGCCCGTAGTGGAGAGACCCAGTACTTC
NA	TRBJ2-7	NA	TRBV14	CASSNQGNEQYF	TGTGCCAGCAGCAATCAAGGGAACGAGCAGTACTTC
NA	TRBJ2-5	NA	TRBV19	CASSTAGHGETQYF	TGTGCCAGTAGTACGGCGGGACACGGGGAGACCCAGTACTTC
few	TRBJ2-1	TRBD2	TRBV5-1	CASSFSPPLAGGNNEQFF	TGCGCCAGCAGCTTTAGTCCCCCACTAGCGGGAGGAAACAATGAGCAGTTCTTC
NA	TRBJ2-7	NA	TRBV7-2	CASRQDSTAYEQYF	TGTGCCAGCAGGCAGGATTCTACGGCCTACGAGCAGTACTTC
few	TRBJ2-1	TRBD2	TRBV30	CAWSTGTSAYNEQFF	TGTGCCTGGAGCACCGGGACTAGCGCCTACAATGAGCAGTTCTTC
NA	TRBJ2-1	NA	TRBV4-2	CASSQVNYEQFF	TGTGCCAGCAGCCAAGTCAACTATGAGCAGTTCTTC
NA	TRBJ2-7	NA	TRBV28	CASRLDSASSYEQYF	TGTGCCAGCAGATTGGACAGTGCGAGCTCCTACGAGCAGTACTTC
NA	TRBJ2-3	NA	TRBV5-1	CASSLDSGFNTDTQYF	TGCGCCAGCAGCTTGGATAGCGGTTTTAACACAGATACGCAGTATTTT
once	TRBJ2-5	NA	TRBV4-1	CASSHQGIQETQYF	TGCGCCAGCAGCCACCAGGGGATACAAGAGACCCAGTACTTC
NA	TRBJ2-7	TRBD2	TRBV19	CASSTGLAETYEQYF	TGTGCCAGTAGTACCGGACTAGCGGAAACCTACGAGCAGTACTTC
NA	TRBJ2-7	NA	TRBV6-6	CASSYLARSYEQYF	TGTGCCAGCAGTTATCTAGCTCGCTCCTACGAGCAGTACTTC
few	TRBJ2-3	NA	TRBV19	CASSNPGGVTDTQYF	TGTGCCAGTAGTAACCCCGGTGGGGTCACAGATACGCAGTATTTT
few	TRBJ1-1	NA	TRBV6-5	CASSYRFPNTEAFF	TGTGCCAGCAGTTACAGATTCCCGAACACTGAAGCTTTCTTT
NA	TRBJ1-1	NA	TRBV6-5	CASRVGNTEAFF	TGTGCCAGCAGAGTGGGGAACACTGAAGCTTTCTTT